These T cell receptor beta chains were read from a single sample in a study of cytomegalovirus exposure and HLA in healthy donors. Repertoires were generated with immunoSEQ multiplex PCR, while TCRdb's copy carries only in-frame clones and drops some. The sample carries some 50,000 clones, around 94% recorded once. The sequenced material came from PBMCs. Every receptor here comes from a young woman in good health and CMV-seropositive. Each CDR3 is given with its conserved first and last residue. D genes are given only for firm matches.

CDR3aa,CDR3nt,j_gene,d_gene,v_gene
CASRGASGRTTRSYEQYF,TGTGCCAGTAGGGGGGCTAGCGGGAGGACCACTCGCTCCTACGAGCAGTACTTC,TRBJ2-7,TRBD2,TRBV28
CASRPSGDSYEQYF,TGTGCCAGCAGGCCTTCAGGGGACTCCTACGAGCAGTACTTC,TRBJ2-7,NA,TRBV6-5
CASSLAVDRVYGQYF,TGTGCCAGCAGCTTAGCAGTGGACAGGGTTTATGGGCAGTATTTT,TRBJ2-3,TRBD1,TRBV7-2
CASSPPGTSGSDEQFF,TGTGCCAGCTCACCACCAGGGACTAGCGGGAGCGATGAGCAGTTCTTC,TRBJ2-1,TRBD2,TRBV18
CASSNRDSSYNEQFF,TGTGCCAGCAGCAACCGGGACTCTTCCTACAATGAGCAGTTCTTC,TRBJ2-1,NA,TRBV11-2
CASSEGQGAYEQYF,TGTGCCAGCAGTGAGGGACAGGGGGCCTACGAGCAGTACTTC,TRBJ2-7,TRBD1,TRBV6-1
CASSMHIALYSGNTIYF,TGTGCCAGCAGTATGCACATCGCATTATACTCTGGAAACACCATATATTTT,TRBJ1-3,NA,TRBV25-1
CASNLGPQGLGYTF,TGTGCCAGCAACTTAGGTCCCCAGGGGTTGGGCTACACCTTC,TRBJ1-2,NA,TRBV7-2
CASSLLAGEVGETQYF,TGTGCCAGCAGCTTACTAGCGGGAGAAGTAGGAGAGACCCAGTACTTC,TRBJ2-5,TRBD2,TRBV5-4
CATSRAQGSGANVLTF,TGTGCCACCAGCAGAGCTCAGGGATCTGGGGCCAACGTCCTGACTTTC,TRBJ2-6,NA,TRBV15
CASQKGVSYNEQFF,TGTGCCTCCCAGAAAGGGGTTTCCTACAATGAGCAGTTCTTC,TRBJ2-1,NA,TRBV5-6